This T cell receptor beta chain was recovered during a study of identical twins. Findings and caveats of the study: Memory repertoires lacked the insertion deficit that abundant cord blood beta clonotypes showed.

Comments on this clonotype: Its cognate antigen is unknown.

The donors were all healthy and Caucasian. TCRdb used MiXCR to reprocess the 5' RACE reads, holding one entry per CDR3 protein. Found here are 240,000 or so distinct CDR3 sequences, roughly an eighth of them singletons; the top ten hold roughly 4.2%. CDR1 is LGHNA and CDR2 is YSLEER in the germline V gene. The CDR3 runs to 15 residues. Trimming pared 0 bases from V and 6 bases from J, leaving 11 bases between. These same data were also listed under a study on yellow fever vaccine responses in identical twins.

Source material: memory (CD45RO+) T cells sorted from blood. The V gene is TRBV4-3, the J gene TRBJ2-2; D gene uncertain. This receptor was identified in a woman aged 18-35 years in good health. DNA of the CDR3: TGCGCCAGCAGCCAAGATCTCGTCAGGTCCGGGGAGCTGTTTTTT. The encoded protein is CASSQDLVRSGELFF.